This TCR beta chain was profiled in a study of CD8 T cells in ankylosing spondylitis. General study findings and limits: In peripheral blood, disease-linked CD8+ clones occurred at relatively low frequencies. Enrichment of disease-linked clones was reportedly significant in matched ankylosing spondylitis synovial fluid. Apparently characteristic of ankylosing spondylitis blood was a TCR beta motif (eight highly homologous variants).

The V end was cut by 4 bases, the J end by 3 bases, with 13 bases between. Germline V gene data show CDR1 as SGHRS and CDR2 as YFSETQ. This CDR3 comprises 14 residues. MiXCR was run by TCRdb on the 5' RACE reads, yielding one entry per CDR3 protein. Altogether about 240,000 distinct CDR3 sequences are present, approximately 9% being singletons, with the ten largest covering over 6.5%. In its sample, this clonotype was seen many times. Its antigen is unknown. Sequencing was performed on blood, either unsorted or a sorted T cell fraction (not recorded which). The chain uses TRBV5-1 and TRBJ1-2, with unresolved D. This TCR was recovered from a male donor with ankylosing spondylitis or in good health (not recorded which). The CDR3 coding sequence is TGCGCCAGCAGCCCCCCTGGGGAGGACTATGGCTACACCTTC. As protein: CASSPPGEDYGYTF.